Following are 28 T cell receptor beta chains from one sample sequenced in a study of cytomegalovirus exposure and HLA in healthy donors. The study ran its PCR with 60 Vbeta and 13 Jbeta primers. Data came from immunoSEQ multiplex PCR; TCRdb stores just in-frame clones and leaves some out. The sample has fewer than 200,000 clones, approximately 78% seen once. The sample consisted of PBMCs. Receptors originate from a human donor in good health.

This sequence joins TRBV7-9 and TRBJ1-1; TRBD1 aligns across 9 bases. V trimming: 5 bases; J trimming: 1 base; junction bases outside the gene matches: 8. Germline-derived CDR1 and CDR2 are SEHNR and FQNEAQ (reference sequence). This CDR3 has 16 amino acids. The CDR3 bases are TGTGCCAGCAGCACCTCGACAGGGGGTGGGAACACTGAAGCTTTCTTT. Encoded protein: CASSTSTGGGNTEAFF.

V is TRBV7-8 and J is TRBJ1-1; D is perhaps TRBD1 (6 bases). This CDR3 contains 15 residues. The V gene lost 1 base and the J gene lost 3 bases, with 12 bases spanning the gap. Germline CDR1 reads SGHVS; CDR2 reads FQNEAQ. CDR3 region: CASSLVRGSDTEAFF. The CDR3 bases are TGTGCCAGCAGCTTAGTGAGGGGGAGCGACACTGAAGCTTTCTTT.

The chain recombines TRBV30 with TRBJ2-6; D is possibly TRBD1 (6 bases). CDR3 size: 16 residues. Germline values: CDR1 GTSNPN, CDR2 SVGIG (reference sequence). Trimming took 2 bases from V and 2 from J, leaving 13 bases between them. The CDR3 bases are TGTGCCTGGAGTCCAGGGGTCAAGGCTGGGGCCAACGTCCTGACTTTC. Amino acid sequence: CAWSPGVKAGANVLTF.

This clone was observed a handful of times. The chain recombines TRBV5-8 with TRBJ2-7; 10 bases agree with TRBD1. This CDR3 region has 14 residues. The trim removed 5 bases at V and 3 bases at J, leaving 5 bases unmatched. CDR1 is SGHTS and CDR2 is YDEGEE in the germline V gene. CDR3 sequence (DNA): TGTGCCAGCAGATACCGGGACAGGGGCTACGAGCAGTACTTC. Amino acid sequence: CASRYRDRGYEQYF. The full variable domain, with the rest looked up from reference TRBV5-8 and TRBJ2-7, is EAGVTQSPTHLIKTRGQQATLRCSPISGHTSVYWYQQALGLGLQFLLWYDEGEERNRGNFPPRFSGRQFPNYSSELNVNALELEDSALYLCASRYRDRGYEQYFGPGTRLTVT.

Only one count was recorded for this clone. The rearrangement uses TRBV5-1 and TRBJ1-6; tentative D call: TRBD1 (6 bases). The CDR3 loop spans 15 amino acids. Trimming took 5 bases from V and 1 from J, leaving 10 bases between them. CDR1 and CDR2 (germline): SGHRS, YFSETQ. CDR3 bases: TGCGCCAGCAGACAACAGGGTTCCTATAATTCACCCCTCCACTTT. It encodes CASRQQGSYNSPLHF.

The rearrangement uses TRBV30 and TRBJ2-5; 15 bases are a match to TRBD2. CDR3 length equals 15 residues. With 4 bases clipped from V and 6 bases from J, the junction kept 6 bases outside the gene matches. Germline V gives CDR1 GTSNPN, CDR2 SVGIG (reference sequence). The CDR3 coding sequence is TGTGCCTGGATTCCGGGACTAGCGGGGGGCCAGACCCAGTACTTC. Translation gives CAWIPGLAGGQTQYF.

This rearrangement joins TRBV6-6 to TRBJ1-2, with D possibly matching TRBD1 (5 bases). The CDR3 extends over 13 amino acids. V was clipped by 7 bases and J by 6 bases, with 15 bases between them. Germline CDR1 MNHNY, CDR2 SVGAGI (reference sequence). CDR3 nucleotides: TGTGCCAGCATGGGGCCAAGGGTCGATGGCTACACCTTC. Protein product: CASMGPRVDGYTF.

V gene TRBV21-1 combines with J gene TRBJ1-5; the DNA was not used to check the table's D call, TRBD1. TRBV21-1 is marked as a pseudogene. The CDR3 is made up of 15 amino acids. The DNA for the CDR3 is TGTGCCAGCAGCAAAGGCCACAGGGGGGATCAGCCCCAGCATTTT. Translating it yields CASSKGHRGDQPQHF.

In DNA form, the CDR3 reads TGTGCCAGCTCACCAAGGGGAACGGAGATGGCTGAAGCTTTCTTT. It is translated as CASSPRGTEMAEAFF. The chain uses TRBV18 and TRBJ1-1; D is perhaps TRBD1 (5 bases). Germline CDR1 reads KGHSH; CDR2 reads LQKENI. Trimming took off 2 bases at V and 6 bases at J, with 16 bases between the two ends. The CDR3 has 15 residues.

J is TRBJ1-5 and V is TRBV10-2; D possibly corresponds to TRBD1 (5 bases). Trimming stripped 6 bases from V and 0 bases from J, with 12 bases between. The CDR3 sequence is 15 residues long. The germline V gene encodes CDR1 WSHSY and CDR2 SAAADI. For the CDR3, the DNA is TGCGCCAGCAGCGTCGACAGTGATAGCAATCAGCCCCAGCATTTT. Its protein product is CASSVDSDSNQPQHF.

The rearrangement joins TRBV4-3 to TRBJ2-3; 14 bases are a match to TRBD2. The germline V gene encodes CDR1 LGHNA and CDR2 YSLEER. The CDR3 has 16 residues. V lost 3 bases to trimming and J lost 1 base; unmatched junction nucleotides: 0. CDR3 in DNA: TGCGCCAGCAGCCAGGGACTAGCGGGGGGCACAGATACGCAGTATTTT. It codes for CASSQGLAGGTDTQYF.

The chain employs TRBV6-1 and TRBJ1-2; no clear D. V gave up 3 bases and J gave up 6 bases, with 14 bases separating them. The germline gives CDR1 MNHNS, CDR2 SASEGT. The CDR3 runs 14 residues. The CDR3 region is CASSDPRRMNGYTF. The CDR3 region has the DNA TGTGCCAGCAGTGATCCCAGGAGGATGAATGGCTACACCTTC.

The rearrangement links TRBV5-4 to TRBJ2-2; D not resolved. The germline V gene has CDR1 SGHNT and CDR2 YYREEE (reference sequence). This CDR3 is built from 14 residues. V dropped 1 base and J dropped 5 bases, with 9 bases sitting between them. The CDR3 is CASSLNSRTGELFF. The CDR3 bases are TGTGCCAGCAGCTTGAACTCCCGGACCGGGGAGCTGTTTTTT.

This chain links TRBV2 with TRBJ1-1; 8 nucleotides agree with TRBD1. Germline CDR1 SNHLY, CDR2 FYNNEI. CDR3 size: 13 residues. V lost 7 bases, J lost 4 bases, and 5 bases stayed unmatched. CDR3 in DNA: TGTGCCAGCAATCAGGGGGCCGTCACTGAAGCTTTCTTT. It translates to CASNQGAVTEAFF. Variable domain in full (rest from reference TRBV2 and TRBJ1-1): EPEVTQTPSHQVTQMGQEVILRCVPISNHLYFYWYRQILGQKVEFLVSFYNNEISEKSEIFDDQFSVERPDGSNFTLKIRSTKLEDSAMYFCASNQGAVTEAFFGQGTRLTVV.

CDR3 coding DNA: TGTGCCAGCAGTGGACAGGGGTACGGGGAGCTGTTTTTT. This translates into CASSGQGYGELFF. The V and J genes are TRBV6-4 and TRBJ2-2; 8 bases align to TRBD1. The V and J ends lost 4 bases and 7 bases, in that order; junction bases with no gene match: 2. This CDR3 contains 13 residues. CDR1 and CDR2 from the germline V gene are MRHNA and SNTAGT.

The gene calls are TRBV5-1 and TRBJ2-1; 8 bases align to TRBD2. The CDR3 contains 14 residues. J gave up 5 bases and V 1 base, and 2 bases lay outside the gene matches. Germline assignment: CDR1 SGHRS and CDR2 YFSETQ. CDR3 residues: CASSLPGGNNEQFF. In nucleotides, the CDR3 is TGCGCCAGCAGCTTGCCGGGGGGGAACAATGAGCAGTTCTTC.

CDR3 region: CASSVEPGVAEAFF. DNA of the CDR3: TGTGCCAGCAGCGTAGAGCCGGGGGTGGCTGAAGCTTTCTTT. This rearrangement joins TRBV9 to TRBJ1-1; perhaps TRBD1 as D (5 bases). The CDR3 extends over 14 amino acids. Germline CDR1 is SGDLS and CDR2 is YYNGEE. The ends were cut back, 0 bases at V and 6 bases at J, with 12 bases in the middle.

This clone was seen only a few times. The CDR3 DNA is TGCGCCAGCAGCCAAGATCAGGAGGAAAGGGATGAAGCTTTCTTT. The encoded protein is CASSQDQEERDEAFF. The chain combines TRBV4-3 with TRBJ1-1; no definite D call. Per the germline V gene, CDR1 is LGHNA and CDR2 is YSLEER. CDR3 length: 15 residues. The ends were cut back, 0 bases at V and 7 bases at J, with 15 bases in the middle.

The gene calls are TRBV6-5 and TRBJ2-3, with D possibly being TRBD1 (6 bases). CDR3 length equals 15 residues. Germline V gene sequence: CDR1 MNHEY, CDR2 SVGAGI. V shed 0 bases and J shed 4 bases, with 11 bases lying between them. The DNA for the CDR3 is TGTGCCAGCAGTTACTCGCCAGGGGAACCAGATACGCAGTATTTT. Amino acid sequence: CASSYSPGEPDTQYF.

V and J are TRBV15 and TRBJ1-5, with a tentative D call TRBD1 (5 bases). Trimming took off 2 bases at V and 2 bases at J, with 16 bases between the two ends. The CDR3 has 17 amino acids. From germline, CDR1 is LNHNV and CDR2 YYDKDF (reference sequence). The CDR3 here is CATSRYYSDNRNQPQHF. As DNA, the CDR3 is TGTGCCACCAGCAGATACTACTCGGACAACCGCAATCAGCCCCAGCATTTT. The full variable domain, with the rest looked up from reference TRBV15 and TRBJ1-5, is DAMVIQNPRYQVTQFGKPVTLSCSQTLNHNVMYWYQQKSSQAPKLLFHYYDKDFNNEADTPDNFQSRRPNTSFCFLDIRSPGLGDTAMYLCATSRYYSDNRNQPQHFGDGTRLSIL.

This rearrangement joins TRBV2 to TRBJ1-2; D gene unclear. Germline lookup yields CDR1 SNHLY and CDR2 FYNNEI. Trimming pared 6 bases from V and 5 bases from J, leaving 16 bases between. CDR3 size: 14 residues. The CDR3 DNA is TGTGCCAGCAGCGCCACCGGGGTACAATATGGCTACACCTTC. Its translation: CASSATGVQYGYTF.

This chain joins TRBV9 and TRBJ1-5; D might be TRBD1 (6 bases). Trimming shortened V by 1 base and J by 0 bases, and 17 bases separated the two germline ends. The CDR3 extends over 18 amino acids. Germline V lookup: CDR1 SGDLS, CDR2 YYNGEE. The CDR3 bases are TGTGCCAGCAGCGTAAGGGGGTGGACCCCCTATAGCAATCAGCCCCAGCATTTT. Its translation is CASSVRGWTPYSNQPQHF.

V usage is TRBV29-1 and J usage is TRBJ1-2, with D possibly matching TRBD1 (6 bases). Germline CDR1 and CDR2: SQVTM and ANQGSEA. V dropped 7 bases and J dropped 7 bases, with 13 bases sitting between them. This CDR3 has 11 residues. CDR3: CSDTGSAGYTF. The CDR3 DNA reads as TGCAGCGACACAGGGTCGGCTGGCTACACCTTC.

This clone appeared once. The gene calls are TRBV5-4 and TRBJ2-6; TRBD2 is a possible D gene (7 bases). The CDR3 contains 18 residues. Trimming removed 7 bases from V and 0 bases from J, with 20 bases in between. The germline gives CDR1 SGHNT, CDR2 YYREEE (reference sequence). CDR3 bases: TGTGCCAGCGGAAGGGAGGGGACAACGCGCTCTGGGGCCAACGTCCTGACTTTC. Translated: CASGREGTTRSGANVLTF.

The chain uses TRBV6-1 and TRBJ1-1; perhaps TRBD1 as D (5 bases). This CDR3 region has 15 residues. Trimming took 3 bases from V and 1 from J, leaving 12 bases between them. Germline CDR1 and CDR2: MNHNS and SASEGT. CDR3 in amino acids: CASSESPGQNTEAFF. For the CDR3, the DNA is TGTGCCAGCAGTGAGTCTCCAGGGCAGAACACTGAAGCTTTCTTT.

The J gene is TRBJ2-7, the V gene TRBV6-7; 7 nucleotides line up with TRBD1. TRBV6-7 is sorted into the ORF group, with uncertain function. The CDR3 extends over 16 amino acids. Unmatched junction bases numbered 10, after V lost 2 bases and J lost 3 bases. CDR3 DNA: TGTGCCAGCAGTTACCCCTCCGGGACAGCTATCTACGAGCAGTACTTC. This sequence encodes CASSYPSGTAIYEQYF.

The V call is TRBV7-6, the J call TRBJ2-1; 9 nucleotides line up with TRBD2. CDR3 length: 17 amino acids. Germline-derived CDR1 and CDR2 are SGHVS and FNYEAQ. Trimming removed 1 base from V and 0 bases from J; junction bases left unmatched: 4. CDR3 nucleotides: TGTGCCAGCAGCTTAGAAGCGGGGGGTACCTCCTACAATGAGCAGTTCTTC. This codes for CASSLEAGGTSYNEQFF. Full variable domain (remainder filled in from reference TRBV7-6 and TRBJ2-1): GAGVSQSPRYKVTKRGQDVALRCDPISGHVSLYWYRQALGQGPEFLTYFNYEAQQDKSGLPNDRFSAERPEGSISTLTIQRTEQRDSAMYRCASSLEAGGTSYNEQFFGPGTRLTVL.

This clone was picked up a small number of times. CDR3 DNA sequence: TGTGCCTCCCCGGGGGACAGGGGGTGGGACGAGCAGTACTTC. Protein: CASPGDRGWDEQYF. The chain employs TRBV19 and TRBJ2-7, with TRBD1 matching over 11 bases. Trimming cost V 11 bases and J 5 bases; bases outside gene matches: 11. Germline CDR1 reads LNHDA; CDR2 reads SQIVND (reference sequence). CDR3 length: 14 residues.